The rows below give T cell receptor beta chains drawn from one sample of a study of T-cell memory formation after mild COVID-19. TCRdb analysed the 5' RACE reads with MiXCR anew, one entry per CDR3 protein. Of more than 250,000 distinct CDR3 sequences listed, about 20% are singletons. The sequencing sample was made of PBMCs or a T cell subset sorted from them (not recorded which). The source is a man aged 18 to 29 who had mild COVID-19 (a few samples of this study predate the infection). Cell type and time point are not known. Both conserved end residues are trimmed from each CDR3. Each record gives: J gene, V gene, CDR3 protein.

J gene: TRBJ1-2; V gene: TRBV18; CDR3 protein: ASSPAGQGFYGYT
J gene: TRBJ1-2; V gene: TRBV12-3/TRBV12-4; CDR3 protein: ASSPPGQFYGYT
J gene: TRBJ1-4; V gene: TRBV5-6; CDR3 protein: ASSLRVRREKLF
J gene: TRBJ2-7; V gene: TRBV12-3/TRBV12-4; CDR3 protein: ASSLQGQYYEQY
J gene: TRBJ2-1; V gene: TRBV3-1; CDR3 protein: ASSQFLGVEQF
J gene: TRBJ2-3; V gene: TRBV5-1; CDR3 protein: ASSLDPPSGGRTDTQY
J gene: TRBJ1-5; V gene: TRBV6-2/TRBV6-3; CDR3 protein: ASSPQGRDQPQH
J gene: TRBJ1-6; V gene: TRBV20-1; CDR3 protein: SASEGRGNSPLH
J gene: TRBJ2-5; V gene: TRBV7-9; CDR3 protein: ASSHDRNQETQY
J gene: TRBJ2-5; V gene: TRBV7-3; CDR3 protein: ASSPNLQGTQY
J gene: TRBJ1-2; V gene: TRBV5-1; CDR3 protein: ASSLDTGGGYGYT
J gene: TRBJ2-3; V gene: TRBV5-1; CDR3 protein: ASSWRQGEADTQY
J gene: TRBJ2-6; V gene: TRBV2; CDR3 protein: ASSERPSGANVLT
J gene: TRBJ1-5; V gene: TRBV12-3/TRBV12-4; CDR3 protein: ASKSSGDGNQPQH
J gene: TRBJ2-5; V gene: TRBV24-1; CDR3 protein: ATSGGQGVETQY
J gene: TRBJ1-5; V gene: TRBV5-1; CDR3 protein: ASRGQPDQPQH
J gene: TRBJ2-2; V gene: TRBV12-3/TRBV12-4; CDR3 protein: ASSLLSGTGELF
J gene: TRBJ2-2; V gene: TRBV6-5; CDR3 protein: ASGGTFFTGELF
J gene: TRBJ2-7; V gene: TRBV4-3; CDR3 protein: ASSQTGKFYEQY
J gene: TRBJ2-5; V gene: TRBV5-1; CDR3 protein: ASSLGQTEETQY
J gene: TRBJ2-5; V gene: TRBV6-2/TRBV6-3; CDR3 protein: ASSYLLLRGETQY
J gene: TRBJ2-2; V gene: TRBV29-1; CDR3 protein: SVVPRGANTGELF
J gene: TRBJ1-5; V gene: TRBV7-2; CDR3 protein: ASSLVAGDQPQH
J gene: TRBJ2-5; V gene: TRBV28; CDR3 protein: ASSLSIEETQY
J gene: TRBJ2-1; V gene: TRBV5-1; CDR3 protein: ASSFGGDSYNEQF